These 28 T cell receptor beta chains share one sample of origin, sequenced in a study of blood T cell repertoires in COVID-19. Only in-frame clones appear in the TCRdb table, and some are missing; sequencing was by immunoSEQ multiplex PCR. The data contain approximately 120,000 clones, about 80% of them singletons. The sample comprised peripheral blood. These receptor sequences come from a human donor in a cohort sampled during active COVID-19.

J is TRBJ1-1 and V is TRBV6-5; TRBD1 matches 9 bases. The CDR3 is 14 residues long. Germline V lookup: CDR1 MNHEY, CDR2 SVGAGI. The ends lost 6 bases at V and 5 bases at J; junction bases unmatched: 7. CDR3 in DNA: TGTGCCAGCAGCCTACAGGGGGCGGGAACTGAAGCTTTCTTT. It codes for CASSLQGAGTEAFF.

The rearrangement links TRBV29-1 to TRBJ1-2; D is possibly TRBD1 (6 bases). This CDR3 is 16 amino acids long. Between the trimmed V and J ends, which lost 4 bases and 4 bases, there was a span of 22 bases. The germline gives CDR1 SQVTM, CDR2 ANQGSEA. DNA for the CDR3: TGCAGCGTTGGTTCCACCGGACAGCTCCGGGGCTATGGCTACACCTTC. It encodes CSVGSTGQLRGYGYTF. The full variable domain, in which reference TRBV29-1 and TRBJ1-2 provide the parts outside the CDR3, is SAVISQKPSRDICQRGTSLTIQCQVDSQVTMMFWYRQQPGQSLTLIATANQGSEATYESGFVIDKFPISRPNLTFSTLTVSNMSPEDSSIYLCSVGSTGQLRGYGYTFGSGTRLTVV.

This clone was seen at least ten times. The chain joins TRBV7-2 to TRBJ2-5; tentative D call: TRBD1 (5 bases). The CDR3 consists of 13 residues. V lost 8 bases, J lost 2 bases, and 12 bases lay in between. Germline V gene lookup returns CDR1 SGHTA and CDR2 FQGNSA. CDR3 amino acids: CASGAVIQETQYF. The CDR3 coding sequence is TGTGCCAGCGGGGCAGTGATACAAGAGACCCAGTACTTC.

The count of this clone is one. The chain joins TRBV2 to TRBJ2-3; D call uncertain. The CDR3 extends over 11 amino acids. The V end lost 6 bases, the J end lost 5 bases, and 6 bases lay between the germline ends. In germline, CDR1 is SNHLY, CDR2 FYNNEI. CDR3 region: CASRARDTQYF. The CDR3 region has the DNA TGTGCCAGCAGGGCCCGAGATACGCAGTATTTT. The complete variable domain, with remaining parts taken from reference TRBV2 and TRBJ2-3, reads EPEVTQTPSHQVTQMGQEVILRCVPISNHLYFYWYRQILGQKVEFLVSFYNNEISEKSEIFDDQFSVERPDGSNFTLKIRSTKLEDSAMYFCASRARDTQYFGPGTRLTVL.

DNA of the CDR3: TGTGCCACTCATCCGGTGGAGACAGATGGACGCTACACCTTC. This gives the protein CATHPVETDGRYTF. This chain joins TRBV19 and TRBJ1-2, with a weak D call TRBD1 (5 bases). Germline loops: CDR1 LNHDA, CDR2 SQIVND (reference sequence). V gave up 10 bases and J gave up 9 bases, with 24 bases separating them. The length of the CDR3 is 14 residues.

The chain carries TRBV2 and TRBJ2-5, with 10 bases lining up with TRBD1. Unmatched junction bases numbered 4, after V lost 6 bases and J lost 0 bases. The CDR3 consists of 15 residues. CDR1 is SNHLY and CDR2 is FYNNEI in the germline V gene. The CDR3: CASREDRGYQETQYF. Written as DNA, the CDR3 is TGTGCCAGCAGGGAGGACAGGGGGTACCAAGAGACCCAGTACTTC.

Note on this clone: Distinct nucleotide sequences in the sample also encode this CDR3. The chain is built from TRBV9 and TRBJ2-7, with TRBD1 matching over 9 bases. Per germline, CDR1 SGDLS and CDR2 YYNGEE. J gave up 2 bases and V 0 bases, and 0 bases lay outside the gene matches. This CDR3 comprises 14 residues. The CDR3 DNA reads TGTGCCAGCAGCGTAGGGGACAGGGCCTACGAGCAGTACTTC. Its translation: CASSVGDRAYEQYF. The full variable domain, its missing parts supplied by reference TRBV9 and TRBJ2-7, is DSGVTQTPKHLITATGQRVTLRCSPRSGDLSVYWYQQSLDQGLQFLIQYYNGEERAKGNILERFSAQQFPDLHSELNLSSLELGDSALYFCASSVGDRAYEQYFGPGTRLTVT.

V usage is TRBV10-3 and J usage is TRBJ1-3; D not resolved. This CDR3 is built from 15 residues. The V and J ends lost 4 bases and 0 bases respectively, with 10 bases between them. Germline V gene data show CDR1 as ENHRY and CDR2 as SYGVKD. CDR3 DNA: TGTGCCATCAGTGCCGGCGGATACTCTGGAAACACCATATATTTT. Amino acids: CAISAGGYSGNTIYF.

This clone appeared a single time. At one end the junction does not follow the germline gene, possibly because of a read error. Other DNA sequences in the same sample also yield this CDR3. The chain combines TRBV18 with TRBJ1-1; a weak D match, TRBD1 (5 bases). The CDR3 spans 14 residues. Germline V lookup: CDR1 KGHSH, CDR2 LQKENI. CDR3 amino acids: CASSGRGKNTEAFF. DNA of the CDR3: TGTGCCAGCTCAGGCCGGGGGAAGAACACTGAAGCTTTTTTT.

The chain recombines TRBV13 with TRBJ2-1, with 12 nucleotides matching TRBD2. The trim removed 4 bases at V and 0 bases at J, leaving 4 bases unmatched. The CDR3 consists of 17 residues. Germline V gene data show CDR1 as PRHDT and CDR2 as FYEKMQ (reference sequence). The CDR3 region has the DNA TGTGCCAGCAGCTCGACTAGCGGGGGCTCCTCCTACAATGAGCAGTTCTTC. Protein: CASSSTSGGSSYNEQFF. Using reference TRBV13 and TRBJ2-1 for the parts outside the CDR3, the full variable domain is AAGVIQSPRHLIKEKRETATLKCYPIPRHDTVYWYQQGPGQDPQFLISFYEKMQSDKGSIPDRFSAQQFSDYHSELNMSSLELGDSALYFCASSSTSGGSSYNEQFFGPGTRLTVL.

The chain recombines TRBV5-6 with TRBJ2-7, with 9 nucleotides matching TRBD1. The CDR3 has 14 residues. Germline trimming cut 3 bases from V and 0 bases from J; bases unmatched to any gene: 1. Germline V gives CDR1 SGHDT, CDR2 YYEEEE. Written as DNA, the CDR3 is TGTGCCAGCAGCTGGGGACAGGGCTCCTACGAGCAGTACTTC. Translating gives CASSWGQGSYEQYF.

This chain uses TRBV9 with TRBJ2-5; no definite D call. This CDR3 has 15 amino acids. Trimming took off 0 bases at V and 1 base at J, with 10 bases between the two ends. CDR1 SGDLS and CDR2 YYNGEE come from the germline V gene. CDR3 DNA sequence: TGTGCCAGCAGCGTAGCGGCGGCACTCCAAGAGACCCAGTACTTC. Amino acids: CASSVAAALQETQYF.

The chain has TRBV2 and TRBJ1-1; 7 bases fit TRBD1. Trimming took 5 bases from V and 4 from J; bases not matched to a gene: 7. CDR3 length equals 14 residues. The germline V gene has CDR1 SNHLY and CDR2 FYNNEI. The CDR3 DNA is TGTGCCAGCAGTAGACAGGGAAGGCGCACTGAAGCTTTCTTT. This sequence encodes CASSRQGRRTEAFF.

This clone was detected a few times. Here the CDR3 reads CASSHGPWAGGVYTF. CDR3 DNA sequence: TGCGCCAGCAGCCACGGCCCCTGGGCAGGGGGCGTCTACACCTTC. The chain couples TRBV4-1 to TRBJ1-2; TRBD1 agrees at 8 bases. The CDR3 is 15 residues long. Trimming took 3 bases from V and 10 from J; bases not matched to a gene: 13. CDR1 is MGHRA and CDR2 is YSYEKL in the germline V gene.

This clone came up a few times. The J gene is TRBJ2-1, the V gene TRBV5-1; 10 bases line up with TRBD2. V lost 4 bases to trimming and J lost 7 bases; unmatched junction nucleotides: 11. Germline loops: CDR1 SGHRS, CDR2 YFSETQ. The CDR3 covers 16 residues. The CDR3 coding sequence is TGCGCCAGCAGCCTGGGTACACTAGCGGGGAGAAATGAGCAGTTCTTC. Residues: CASSLGTLAGRNEQFF.

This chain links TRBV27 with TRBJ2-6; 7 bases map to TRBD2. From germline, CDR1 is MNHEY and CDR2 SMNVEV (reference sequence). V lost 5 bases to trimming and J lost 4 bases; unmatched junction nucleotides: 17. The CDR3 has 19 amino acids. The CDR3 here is CASSESGDRGPLGANVLTF. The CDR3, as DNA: TGTGCCAGCAGTGAAAGCGGGGATCGGGGCCCTCTGGGGGCCAACGTCCTGACTTTC.

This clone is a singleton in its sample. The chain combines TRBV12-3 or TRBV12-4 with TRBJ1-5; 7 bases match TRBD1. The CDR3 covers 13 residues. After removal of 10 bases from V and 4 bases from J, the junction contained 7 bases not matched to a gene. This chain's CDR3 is CATSPRGNQPQHF. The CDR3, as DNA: TGTGCCACCTCCCCCAGGGGGAATCAGCCCCAGCATTTT.

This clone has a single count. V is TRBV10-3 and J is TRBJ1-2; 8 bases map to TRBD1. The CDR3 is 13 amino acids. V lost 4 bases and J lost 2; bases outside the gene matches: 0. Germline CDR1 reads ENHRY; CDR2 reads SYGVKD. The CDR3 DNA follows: TGTGCCATCAGTGGGACAGGGAACTATGGCTACACCTTC. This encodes CAISGTGNYGYTF.

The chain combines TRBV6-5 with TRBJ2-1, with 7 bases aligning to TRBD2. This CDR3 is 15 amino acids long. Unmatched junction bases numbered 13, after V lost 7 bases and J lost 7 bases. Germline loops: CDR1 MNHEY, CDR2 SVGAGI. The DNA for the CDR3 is TGTGCCAGCACCCTAAGTGGGGGGGTAAGGAATGAGCAGTTCTTC. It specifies CASTLSGGVRNEQFF.

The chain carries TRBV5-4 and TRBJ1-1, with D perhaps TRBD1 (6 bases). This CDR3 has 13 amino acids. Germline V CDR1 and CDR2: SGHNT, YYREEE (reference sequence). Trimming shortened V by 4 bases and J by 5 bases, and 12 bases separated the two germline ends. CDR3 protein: CASSPGQRTEAFF. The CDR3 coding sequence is TGTGCCAGCAGCCCAGGACAGCGTACTGAAGCTTTCTTT. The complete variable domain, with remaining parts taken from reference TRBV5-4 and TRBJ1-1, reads ETGVTQSPTHLIKTRGQQVTLRCSSQSGHNTVSWYQQALGQGPQFIFQYYREEENGRGNFPPRFSGLQFPNYSSELNVNALELDDSALYLCASSPGQRTEAFFGQGTRLTVV.

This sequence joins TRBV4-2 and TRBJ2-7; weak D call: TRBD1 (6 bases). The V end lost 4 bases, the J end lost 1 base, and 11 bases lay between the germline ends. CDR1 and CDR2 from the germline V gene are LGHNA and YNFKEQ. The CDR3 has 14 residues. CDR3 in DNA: TGTGCCAGCAGCCGGCCGGACAGTTCCTACGAGCAGTACTTC. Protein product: CASSRPDSSYEQYF.

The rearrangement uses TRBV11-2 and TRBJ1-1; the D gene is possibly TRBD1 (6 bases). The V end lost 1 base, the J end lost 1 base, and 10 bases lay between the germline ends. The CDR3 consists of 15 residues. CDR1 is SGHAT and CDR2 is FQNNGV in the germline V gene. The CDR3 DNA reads TGTGCCAGCAGCTTAGTGGGGGGGCGGAACACTGAAGCTTTCTTT. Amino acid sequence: CASSLVGGRNTEAFF. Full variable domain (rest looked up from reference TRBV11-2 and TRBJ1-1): EAGVAQSPRYKIIEKRQSVAFWCNPISGHATLYWYQQILGQGPKLLIQFQNNGVVDDSQLPKDRFSAERLKGVDSTLKIQPAKLEDSAVYLCASSLVGGRNTEAFFGQGTRLTVV.

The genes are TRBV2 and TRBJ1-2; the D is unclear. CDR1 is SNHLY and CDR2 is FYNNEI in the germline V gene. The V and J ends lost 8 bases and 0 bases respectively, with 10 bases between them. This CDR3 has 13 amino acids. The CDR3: CASLPDTNYGYTF. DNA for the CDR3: TGTGCCAGCCTACCCGACACTAACTATGGCTACACCTTC.

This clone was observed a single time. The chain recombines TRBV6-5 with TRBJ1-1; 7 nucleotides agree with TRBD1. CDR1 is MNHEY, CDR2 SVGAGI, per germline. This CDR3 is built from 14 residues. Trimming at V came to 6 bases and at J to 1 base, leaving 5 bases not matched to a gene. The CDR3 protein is CASRHRGRNTEAFF. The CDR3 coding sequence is TGTGCCAGCAGGCACAGGGGAAGGAACACTGAAGCTTTCTTT.

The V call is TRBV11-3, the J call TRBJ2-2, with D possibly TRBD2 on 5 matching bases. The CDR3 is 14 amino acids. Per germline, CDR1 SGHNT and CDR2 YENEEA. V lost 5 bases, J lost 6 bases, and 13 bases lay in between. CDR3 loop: CASSRGRVAGELFF. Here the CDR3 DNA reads TGTGCCAGCAGCCGGGGTAGAGTAGCCGGGGAGCTGTTTTTT.

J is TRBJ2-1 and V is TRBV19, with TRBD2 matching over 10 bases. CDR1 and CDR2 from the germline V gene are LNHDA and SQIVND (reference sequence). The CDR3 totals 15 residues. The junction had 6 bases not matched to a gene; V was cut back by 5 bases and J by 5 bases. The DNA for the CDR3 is TGTGCCAGTAGTCCAGCGGGGGGGCCTAACAATGAGCAGTTCTTC. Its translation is CASSPAGGPNNEQFF.

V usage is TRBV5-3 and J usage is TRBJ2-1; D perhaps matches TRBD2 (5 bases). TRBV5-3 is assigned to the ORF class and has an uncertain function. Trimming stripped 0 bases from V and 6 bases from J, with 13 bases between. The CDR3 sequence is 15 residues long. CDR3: CARSLAVKAANEQFF. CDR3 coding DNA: TGTGCCAGAAGCTTGGCCGTGAAAGCGGCCAATGAGCAGTTCTTC.

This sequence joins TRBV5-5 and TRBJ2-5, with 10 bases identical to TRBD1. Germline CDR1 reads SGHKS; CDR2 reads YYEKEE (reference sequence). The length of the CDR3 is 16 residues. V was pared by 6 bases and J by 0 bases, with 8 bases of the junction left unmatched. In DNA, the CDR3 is TGTGCCAGCAAACCCGGACAGGGGGAGTACCAAGAGACCCAGTACTTC. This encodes CASKPGQGEYQETQYF.